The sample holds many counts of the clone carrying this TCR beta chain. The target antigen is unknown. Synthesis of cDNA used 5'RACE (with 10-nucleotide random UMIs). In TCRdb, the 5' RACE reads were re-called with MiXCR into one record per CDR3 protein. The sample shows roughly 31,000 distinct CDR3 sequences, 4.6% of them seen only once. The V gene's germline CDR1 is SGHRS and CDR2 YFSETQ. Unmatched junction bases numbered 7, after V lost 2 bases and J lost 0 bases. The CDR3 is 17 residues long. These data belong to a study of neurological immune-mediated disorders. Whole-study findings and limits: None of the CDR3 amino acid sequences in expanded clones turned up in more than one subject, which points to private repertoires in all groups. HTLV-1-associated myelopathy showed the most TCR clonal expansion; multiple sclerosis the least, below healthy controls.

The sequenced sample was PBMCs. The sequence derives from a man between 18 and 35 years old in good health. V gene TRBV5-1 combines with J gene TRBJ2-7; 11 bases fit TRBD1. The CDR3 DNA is TGCGCCAGCAGCTTAGGGACAGGGGGTTTCGGCTCCTACGAGCAGTACTTC. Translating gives CASSLGTGGFGSYEQYF.